The 20 T cell receptor beta chains in this list originate from one sample, sequenced in a study of type 1 regulatory T cells. TCRdb fed the reads into MiXCR, producing one record per CDR3 protein. The profile shows around 19,000 distinct CDR3 sequences, about 9.4% of them singletons. Sequenced: CD4+ T cells, either the whole sample or a sorted fraction (not recorded which). Receptors originate from a human donor in good health.

The chain combines TRBV24-1 with TRBJ2-1; 10 bases align to TRBD2. The CDR3 sequence is 15 residues long. Germline V gene lookup returns CDR1 KGHDR and CDR2 SFDVKD. V shed 9 bases, J shed 5 bases, and the junction held 9 bases outside the gene matches. The CDR3 region is CATRASGSYDNEQFF. CDR3 DNA sequence: TGTGCCACCCGGGCTAGCGGGAGCTACGACAATGAGCAGTTCTTC.

This clonotype was detected many times. V gene TRBV20-1 combines with J gene TRBJ2-5; D unresolved. CDR3 length equals 12 residues. V lost 1 base and J lost 3, with 6 bases in between. CDR1 is DFQATT and CDR2 is SNEGSKA in the germline V gene (reference sequence). DNA for the CDR3: TGCAGTGCTAGAGGTCAGAAAGAGACCCAGTACTTC. It translates to CSARGQKETQYF.

By share, this clonotype ranks as medium-sized. This chain joins TRBV5-1 and TRBJ2-2; 9 bases map to TRBD1. V dropped 4 bases and J dropped 7; count of bases not matched to a gene: 8. CDR1 and CDR2 from the germline V gene are SGHRS and YFSETQ. The CDR3 is 15 amino acids. The CDR3 here is CASSRRTGDGGELFF. In nucleotides, the CDR3 is TGCGCCAGCAGCCGGAGGACAGGGGACGGCGGGGAGCTGTTTTTT.

This clonotype has a count of ten or more. The chain is built from TRBV28 and TRBJ1-5; D not resolved. In germline, CDR1 is MDHEN, CDR2 SYDVKM. The CDR3 length is 13 residues. Trimming removed 3 bases at V and 4 bases at J, with 7 bases between. DNA for the CDR3: TGTGCCAGCAGTTTCGACGGGAATCAGCCCCAGCATTTT. It is translated as CASSFDGNQPQHF. Full variable domain (outside the CDR3, taken from reference TRBV28 and TRBJ1-5): DVKVTQSSRYLVKRTGEKVFLECVQDMDHENMFWYRQDPGLGLRLIYFSYDVKMKEKGDIPEGYSVSREKKERFSLILESASTNQTSMYLCASSFDGNQPQHFGDGTRLSIL.

This clonotype was seen many times. The chain combines TRBV6-1 with TRBJ1-5; no firm D call. V was clipped by 3 bases and J by 4 bases, with 7 bases between them. This CDR3 has 13 amino acids. Germline V gene sequence: CDR1 MNHNS, CDR2 SASEGT. The CDR3, as DNA: TGTGCCAGCAGTGAGACGGGGAATCAGCCCCAGCATTTT. Its protein is CASSETGNQPQHF.

This clonotype was picked up many times. V gene TRBV5-1 combines with J gene TRBJ2-3; 7 bases fit TRBD2. Germline values: CDR1 SGHRS, CDR2 YFSETQ. The length of the CDR3 is 15 residues. V shed 0 bases, J shed 2 bases, and the junction held 3 bases outside the gene matches. In DNA, the CDR3 is TGCGCCAGCAGCTTGGTCAAGCGGGACACAGATACGCAGTATTTT. It yields the protein CASSLVKRDTDTQYF.

In this sample, this clonotype turned up many times. The CDR3 loop is CASSLSYRVQETQYF. CDR3 nucleotides: TGTGCCAGCAGCCTTTCCTACAGGGTACAAGAGACCCAGTACTTC. The chain joins TRBV7-2 to TRBJ2-5; D is perhaps TRBD1 (6 bases). Trimming removed 5 bases at V and 2 bases at J, with 15 bases between. This CDR3 region has 15 residues. Germline lookup yields CDR1 SGHTA and CDR2 FQGNSA.

Within the sample, this clonotype is medium-sized (0.01 to 0.1%). This sequence joins TRBV7-3 and TRBJ1-3; D is unresolved. The CDR3 loop spans 14 amino acids. Trimming pared 4 bases from V and 0 bases from J, leaving 7 bases between. Germline CDR1 SGHTA, CDR2 FQGTGA. In DNA, the CDR3 is TGTGCCAGCAGCTACCCTTTCTCTGGAAACACCATATATTTT. Amino acids: CASSYPFSGNTIYF.

There are many counts of this clonotype. The chain employs TRBV15 and TRBJ2-5; TRBD1 aligns across 8 bases. Germline CDR1 reads LNHNV; CDR2 reads YYDKDF (reference sequence). The CDR3 length is 14 residues. V lost 5 bases and J lost 4; bases outside the gene matches: 6. The CDR3 is CATSPRQGRETQYF. CDR3 coding DNA: TGTGCCACCAGCCCCAGACAGGGGAGAGAGACCCAGTACTTC.

This clonotype was observed at least ten times. V usage is TRBV7-8 and J usage is TRBJ2-1; the match to TRBD2 covers 14 bases. This CDR3 is 17 amino acids long. Germline V CDR1 and CDR2: SGHVS, FQNEAQ. The ends lost 5 bases at V and 4 bases at J; junction bases unmatched: 7. The CDR3 is CASSPGLAGGLYNEQFF. The DNA of the CDR3 is TGTGCCAGCAGCCCCGGACTAGCGGGAGGATTGTACAATGAGCAGTTCTTC.

This clonotype was picked up one time. This may be a read error, as it is one base from a much larger clone. The rearrangement uses TRBV29-1 and TRBJ2-1, with D unclear. Germline-derived CDR1 and CDR2 are SQVTM and ANQGSEA. The length of the CDR3 is 12 residues. In DNA form, the CDR3 reads TGCAGCGTTTGGTCTGCATACAATGAGCAGCTCTTC. It codes for CSVWSAYNEQLF.

This clonotype was observed many times. The chain employs TRBV27 and TRBJ2-7; 7 nucleotides line up with TRBD2. The V and J ends lost 2 bases and 4 bases, in that order; junction bases with no gene match: 8. CDR1 is MNHEY and CDR2 is SMNVEV in the germline V gene (reference sequence). This CDR3 spans 15 amino acids. CDR3 in amino acids: CASSLSGTFPYEQYF. DNA for the CDR3: TGTGCCAGCAGTTTAAGCGGGACTTTCCCTTACGAGCAGTACTTC.

This clonotype was counted ten times or more. The J gene is TRBJ1-4, the V gene TRBV6-5, with D unresolved. The CDR3 length is 17 residues. Trimming removed 6 bases from V and 4 bases from J, with 21 bases in between. Germline assignment: CDR1 MNHEY and CDR2 SVGAGI. CDR3 residues: CASSPGAPSAVNEKLFF. The DNA for the CDR3 is TGTGCCAGCAGCCCAGGCGCGCCGTCGGCGGTTAATGAAAAACTGTTTTTT.

This clonotype was seen repeatedly, ten times or more. This rearrangement joins TRBV6-5 to TRBJ2-5, with 9 positions matching TRBD2. CDR1 MNHEY and CDR2 SVGAGI come from the germline V gene. Unmatched junction bases numbered 3, after V lost 0 bases and J lost 4 bases. This CDR3 comprises 15 residues. In nucleotides, the CDR3 is TGTGCCAGCAGTTACTCGAGACTAGCGGTAGAGACCCAGTACTTC. Translating it yields CASSYSRLAVETQYF.

This clonotype has at least ten counts. This sequence joins TRBV6-2 or TRBV6-3 and TRBJ2-7; TRBD2 is a possible D gene (6 bases). The CDR3 totals 13 residues. The ends were cut back, 8 bases at V and 1 base at J, with 12 bases in the middle. CDR1 is MNHEY, CDR2 SVGEGT, per germline. As DNA, the CDR3 is TGTGCCAGCGCGGGACGAAGTTCCTACGAGCAGTACTTC. Its protein product is CASAGRSSYEQYF.

By frequency in the sample, this clonotype is medium-sized. The chain couples TRBV24-1 to TRBJ1-1; D gene unclear. CDR3 length: 13 amino acids. V was trimmed by 5 bases and J by 4 bases, leaving 10 bases between them. CDR1 is KGHDR and CDR2 is SFDVKD in the germline V gene. The CDR3 DNA reads TGTGCCACCAGTGCGGCACCCTTCACTGAAGCTTTCTTT. Translated: CATSAAPFTEAFF.

Remarks on this clonotype: This could be a read error, since a much larger clone is one nucleotide away. This chain connects TRBV20-1 to TRBJ1-4; D unclear. The CDR3 has 12 amino acids. CDR1 and CDR2 (germline): DFQATT, SNEGSKA (reference sequence). Between the trimmed V and J ends, which lost 1 base and 3 bases, there was a span of 3 bases. CDR3 amino acids: CSARAANEKLFF. DNA of the CDR3: TGCAGTGCTAGAGCGGCTAATGAAAAACTGTTTTTT.

There are a few counts of this clonotype. The chain couples TRBV7-2 to TRBJ2-7; D may be TRBD2 (6 bases). Germline-derived CDR1 and CDR2 are SGHTA and FQGNSA. Trimming shortened V by 5 bases and J by 3 bases, and 20 bases separated the two germline ends. The CDR3 covers 16 residues. CDR3 loop: CASSLNGGRTYYEQYF. In DNA form, the CDR3 reads TGTGCCAGCAGCCTTAACGGGGGACGGACTTACTACGAGCAGTACTTC.

This clonotype appeared a few times. V is TRBV19 and J is TRBJ2-1; D gene uncertain. CDR3 length equals 12 residues. Trimming took 7 bases from V and 5 from J, leaving 9 bases between them. Germline-derived CDR1 and CDR2 are LNHDA and SQIVND (reference sequence). The CDR3 loop reads CASKAQNNEQFF. CDR3 coding DNA: TGTGCCAGTAAGGCACAGAACAATGAGCAGTTCTTC.

This chain connects TRBV7-3 to TRBJ2-7; tentatively, D is TRBD1 (6 bases). The CDR3 is 15 amino acids. Deletions cut 2 bases from V and 7 bases from J, with 18 bases between. Germline V gives CDR1 SGHTA, CDR2 FQGTGA. CDR3 bases: TGTGCCAGCAGCTTACTGGGGGCGGCTAGGAGGGAGCAGTACTTC. It encodes CASSLLGAARREQYF.